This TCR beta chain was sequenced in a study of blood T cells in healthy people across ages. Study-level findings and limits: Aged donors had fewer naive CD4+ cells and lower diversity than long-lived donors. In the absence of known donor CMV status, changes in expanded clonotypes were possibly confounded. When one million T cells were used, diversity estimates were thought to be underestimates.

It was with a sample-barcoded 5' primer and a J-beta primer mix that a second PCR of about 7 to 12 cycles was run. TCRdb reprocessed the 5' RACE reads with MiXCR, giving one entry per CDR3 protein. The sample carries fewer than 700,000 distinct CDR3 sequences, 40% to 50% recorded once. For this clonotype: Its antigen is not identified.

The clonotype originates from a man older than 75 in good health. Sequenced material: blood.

CDR3 bases: TGTGCCAGCAGCGTAGGGCGGGGGGCCTTTGCCGGGGAGCTGTTTTTT. Its protein is CASSVGRGAFAGELFF. This chain uses TRBV9 with TRBJ2-2, with TRBD2 matching 8 bases. After removal of 0 bases from V and 6 bases from J, the junction contained 7 bases not matched to a gene. The CDR3 covers 16 residues. Germline loops: CDR1 SGDLS, CDR2 YYNGEE.